This T cell receptor (beta chain) was sequenced in a study of shared T cell receptors in the human thymus. Libraries were prepared by immunoSEQ multiplex PCR; TCRdb keeps only in-frame clonotypes and omits some of them. The table records 600,000 to 900,000 clones, roughly 85% of them present only once. This sample was also put to use in a study of human thymus T cells. That paper states: Corrective cardiac surgery supplied the resected thymus tissue.

The origin of this receptor is a girl younger than two with a congenital heart defect. The sequencing sample was made of thymocytes.

This chain's CDR3 is CASSQDPLTGGDLGSGNTIYF. CDR3 coding DNA: TGTGCCAGCAGCCAAGACCCATTGACAGGGGGCGACCTGGGCTCTGGAAACACCATATATTTT. The V and J genes are TRBV4-2 and TRBJ1-3, with 10 bases fitting TRBD1. V was clipped by 0 bases and J by 0 bases; unmatched bases: 14. Per germline, CDR1 LGHNA and CDR2 YNFKEQ. This CDR3 contains 21 residues.